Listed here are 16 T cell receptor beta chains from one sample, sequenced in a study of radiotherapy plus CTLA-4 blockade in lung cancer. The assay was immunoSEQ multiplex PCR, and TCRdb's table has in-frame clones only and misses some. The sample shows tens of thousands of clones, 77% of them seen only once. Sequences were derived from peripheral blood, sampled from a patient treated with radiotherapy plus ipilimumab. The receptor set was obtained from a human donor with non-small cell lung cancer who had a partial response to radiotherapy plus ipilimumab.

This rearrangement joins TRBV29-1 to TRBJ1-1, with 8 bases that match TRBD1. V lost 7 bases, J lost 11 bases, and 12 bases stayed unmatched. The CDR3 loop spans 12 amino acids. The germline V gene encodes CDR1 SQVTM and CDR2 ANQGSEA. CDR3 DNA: TGCAGCGCGGTGCCTTTGACAGGGGACGCTTTCTTT. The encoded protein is CSAVPLTGDAFF.

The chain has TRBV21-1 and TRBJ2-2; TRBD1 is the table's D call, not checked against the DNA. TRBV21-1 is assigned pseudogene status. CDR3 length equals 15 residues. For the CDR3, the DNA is TGTGCCAGCAGCACGAGGACAAGACCGACCGGGGAGCTGTTTTTT. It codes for CASSTRTRPTGELFF.

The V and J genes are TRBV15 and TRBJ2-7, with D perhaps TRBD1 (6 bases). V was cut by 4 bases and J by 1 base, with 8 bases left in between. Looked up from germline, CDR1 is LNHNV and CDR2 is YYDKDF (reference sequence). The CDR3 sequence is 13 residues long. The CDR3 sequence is CATSTGTSYEQYF. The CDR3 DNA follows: TGTGCCACCAGCACCGGGACATCCTACGAGCAGTACTTC.

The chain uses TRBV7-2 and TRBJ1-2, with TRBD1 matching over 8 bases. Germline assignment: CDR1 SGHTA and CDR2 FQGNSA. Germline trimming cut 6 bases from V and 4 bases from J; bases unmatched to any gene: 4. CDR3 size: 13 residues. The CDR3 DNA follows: TGTGCCAGCAGTCTGGACAGGGCCTATGGCTACACCTTC. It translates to CASSLDRAYGYTF. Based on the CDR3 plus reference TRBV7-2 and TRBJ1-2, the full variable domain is GAGVSQSPSNKVTEKGKDVELRCDPISGHTALYWYRQSLGQGLEFLIYFQGNSAPDKSGLPSDRFSAERTGGSVSTLTIQRTQQEDSAVYLCASSLDRAYGYTFGSGTRLTVV.

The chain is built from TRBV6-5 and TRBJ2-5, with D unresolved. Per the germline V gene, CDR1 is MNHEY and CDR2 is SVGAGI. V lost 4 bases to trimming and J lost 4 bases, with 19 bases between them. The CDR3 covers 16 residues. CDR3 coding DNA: TGTGCCAGCAGTTCCACCGGGTCTATAGGCCCAGAGACCCAGTACTTC. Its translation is CASSSTGSIGPETQYF.

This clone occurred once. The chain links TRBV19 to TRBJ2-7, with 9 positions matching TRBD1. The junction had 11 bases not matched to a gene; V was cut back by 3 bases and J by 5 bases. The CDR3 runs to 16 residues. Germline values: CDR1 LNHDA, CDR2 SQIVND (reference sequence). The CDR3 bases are TGTGCCAGTAGTATTCCACTCCCGGGACAGGGCCACGAGCAGTACTTC. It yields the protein CASSIPLPGQGHEQYF.

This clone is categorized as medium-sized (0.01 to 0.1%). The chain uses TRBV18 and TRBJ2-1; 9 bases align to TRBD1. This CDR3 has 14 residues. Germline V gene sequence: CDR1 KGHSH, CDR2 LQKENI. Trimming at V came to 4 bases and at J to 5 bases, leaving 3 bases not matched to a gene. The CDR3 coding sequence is TGTGCCAGCTCACAACGGGACAGGGACAATGAGCAGTTCTTC. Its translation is CASSQRDRDNEQFF.

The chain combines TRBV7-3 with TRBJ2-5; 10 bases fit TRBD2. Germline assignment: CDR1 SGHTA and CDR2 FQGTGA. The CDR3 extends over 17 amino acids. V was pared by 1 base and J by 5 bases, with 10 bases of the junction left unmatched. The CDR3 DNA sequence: TGTGCCAGCAGCTTAAAAGGGAGCGGGGGGGCCCGGGAGACCCAGTACTTC. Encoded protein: CASSLKGSGGARETQYF.

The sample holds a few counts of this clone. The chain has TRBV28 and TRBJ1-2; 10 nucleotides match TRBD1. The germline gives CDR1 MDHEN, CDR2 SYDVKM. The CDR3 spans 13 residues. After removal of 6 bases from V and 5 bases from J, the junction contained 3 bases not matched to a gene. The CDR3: CASRRQGAYGYTF. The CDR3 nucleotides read TGTGCCAGCAGACGACAGGGGGCGTATGGCTACACCTTC.

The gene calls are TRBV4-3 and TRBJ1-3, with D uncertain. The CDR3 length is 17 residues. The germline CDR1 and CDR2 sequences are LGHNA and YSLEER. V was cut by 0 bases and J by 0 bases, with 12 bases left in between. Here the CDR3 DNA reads TGCGCCAGCAGCCAAGATTACGGGTCCCTCTCTGGAAACACCATATATTTT. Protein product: CASSQDYGSLSGNTIYF.

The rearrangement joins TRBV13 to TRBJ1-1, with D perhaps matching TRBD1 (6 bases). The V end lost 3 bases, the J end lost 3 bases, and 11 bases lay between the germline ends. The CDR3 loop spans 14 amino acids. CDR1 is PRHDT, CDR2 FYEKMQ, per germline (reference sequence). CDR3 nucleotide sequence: TGTGCCAGCAGCTTGGGGGCGGGTGACACTGAAGCTTTCTTT. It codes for CASSLGAGDTEAFF. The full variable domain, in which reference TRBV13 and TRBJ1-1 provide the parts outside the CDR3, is AAGVIQSPRHLIKEKRETATLKCYPIPRHDTVYWYQQGPGQDPQFLISFYEKMQSDKGSIPDRFSAQQFSDYHSELNMSSLELGDSALYFCASSLGAGDTEAFFGQGTRLTVV.

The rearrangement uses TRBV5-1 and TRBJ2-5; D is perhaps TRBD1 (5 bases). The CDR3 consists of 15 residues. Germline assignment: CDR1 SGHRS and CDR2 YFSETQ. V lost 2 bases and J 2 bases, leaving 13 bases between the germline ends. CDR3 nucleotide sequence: TGCGCCAGCAGCTTTTCAACAGGCCAGCAAGAGACCCAGTACTTC. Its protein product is CASSFSTGQQETQYF.

CDR3 sequence: CASTRGRGILSSYEQYF. The CDR3 DNA reads TGCGCCAGCACGCGCGGGCGAGGGATTCTAAGCTCCTACGAGCAGTACTTC. The chain couples TRBV5-1 to TRBJ2-7, with a weak D call TRBD2 (5 bases). This CDR3 has 17 amino acids. V lost 6 bases and J lost 0, with 22 bases in between. Per germline, CDR1 SGHRS and CDR2 YFSETQ.

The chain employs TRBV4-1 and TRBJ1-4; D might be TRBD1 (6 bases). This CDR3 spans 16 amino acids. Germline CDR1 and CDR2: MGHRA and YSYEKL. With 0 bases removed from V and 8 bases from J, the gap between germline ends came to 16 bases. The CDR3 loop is CASSQELDLQGEKLFF. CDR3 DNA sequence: TGCGCCAGCAGCCAAGAATTGGACCTACAGGGAGAAAAACTGTTTTTT.

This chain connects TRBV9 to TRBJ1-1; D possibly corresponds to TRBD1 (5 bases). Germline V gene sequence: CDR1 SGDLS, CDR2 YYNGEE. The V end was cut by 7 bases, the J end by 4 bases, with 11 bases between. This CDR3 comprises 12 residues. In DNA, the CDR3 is TGTGCCAGCGCCCGGGGGGGCACTGAAGCTTTCTTT. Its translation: CASARGGTEAFF.

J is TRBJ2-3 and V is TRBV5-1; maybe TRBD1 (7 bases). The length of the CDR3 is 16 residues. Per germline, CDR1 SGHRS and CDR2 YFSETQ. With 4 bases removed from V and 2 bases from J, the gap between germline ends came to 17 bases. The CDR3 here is CASSGRQGEVTDTQYF. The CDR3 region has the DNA TGCGCCAGCAGCGGGAGGCAGGGGGAGGTCACAGATACGCAGTATTTT. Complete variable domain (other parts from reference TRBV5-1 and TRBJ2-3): KAGVTQTPRYLIKTRGQQVTLSCSPISGHRSVSWYQQTPGQGLQFLFEYFSETQRNKGNFPGRFSGRQFSNSRSEMNVSTLELGDSALYLCASSGRQGEVTDTQYFGPGTRLTVL.